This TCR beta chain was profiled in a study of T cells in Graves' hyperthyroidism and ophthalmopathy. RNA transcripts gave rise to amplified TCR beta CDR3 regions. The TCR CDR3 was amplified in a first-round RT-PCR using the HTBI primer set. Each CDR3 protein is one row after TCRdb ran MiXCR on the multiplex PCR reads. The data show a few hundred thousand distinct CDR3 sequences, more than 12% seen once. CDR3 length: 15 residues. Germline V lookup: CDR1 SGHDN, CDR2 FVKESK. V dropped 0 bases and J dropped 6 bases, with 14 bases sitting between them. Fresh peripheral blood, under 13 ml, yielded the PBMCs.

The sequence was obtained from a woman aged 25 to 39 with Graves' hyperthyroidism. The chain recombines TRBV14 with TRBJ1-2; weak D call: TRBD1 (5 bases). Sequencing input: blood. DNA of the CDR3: TGTGCCAGCAGCCAAGAGGGGACGGGCACAGATGGCTACACCTTC. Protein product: CASSQEGTGTDGYTF.